Presented here are 25 T cell receptor beta chains from one specimen sequenced in a study of blood T cell repertoires in COVID-19. Libraries were prepared by immunoSEQ multiplex PCR; TCRdb keeps only in-frame clonotypes and omits some of them. The sample has 120,000 or so clones; 82% are singletons. Sequencing input: peripheral blood. The receptors shown here come from a human donor in a cohort sampled during active COVID-19.

This clone showed up just once. V gene TRBV6-5 combines with J gene TRBJ1-6; 9 bases match TRBD1. With V trimmed by 6 bases and J by 10 bases, 4 bases remained unmatched. The germline CDR1 and CDR2 sequences are MNHEY and SVGAGI. The CDR3 covers 13 residues. CDR3 loop: CASRGTGWSPLHF. The CDR3 DNA reads TGTGCCAGCAGGGGGACAGGGTGGTCACCCCTCCACTTT.

The chain carries TRBV4-2 and TRBJ2-1; 12 bases map to TRBD2. Per germline, CDR1 LGHNA and CDR2 YNFKEQ. V shed 4 bases and J 9 bases; nucleotides not matched to a gene: 13. This CDR3 has 17 residues. As DNA, the CDR3 is TGTGCCAGCAGCCCCCAACCTAGCGGGGGGGCCGATGGTGAGCAGTTCTTC. Translation: CASSPQPSGGADGEQFF.

This chain uses TRBV5-1 with TRBJ2-2; the match to TRBD1 covers 9 bases. Germline V gives CDR1 SGHRS, CDR2 YFSETQ. V shed 4 bases and J 0 bases; nucleotides not matched to a gene: 4. The CDR3 is made up of 16 amino acids. CDR3 sequence reads: CASSMDRGSNTGELFF. The CDR3 DNA is TGCGCCAGCAGCATGGACAGGGGATCGAACACCGGGGAGCTGTTTTTT. The complete variable domain, with remaining parts taken from reference TRBV5-1 and TRBJ2-2, reads KAGVTQTPRYLIKTRGQQVTLSCSPISGHRSVSWYQQTPGQGLQFLFEYFSETQRNKGNFPGRFSGRQFSNSRSEMNVSTLELGDSALYLCASSMDRGSNTGELFFGEGSRLTVL.

V is TRBV10-2 and J is TRBJ2-4; 9 nucleotides agree with TRBD1. The ends lost 4 bases at V and 9 bases at J; junction bases unmatched: 4. The germline CDR1 and CDR2 sequences are WSHSY and SAAADI. The CDR3 is made up of 13 amino acids. Written as DNA, the CDR3 is TGCGCCAGCAGTGGACAGGGGGTCGGCATTCAGTACTTC. Amino acids: CASSGQGVGIQYF.

This sequence joins TRBV6-5 and TRBJ2-7, with 9 positions matching TRBD1. The CDR3 spans 15 residues. Germline CDR1 MNHEY, CDR2 SVGAGI. J was trimmed by 2 bases and V by 2 bases; bases with no gene match: 4. The CDR3 here is CASSYGTGRTYEQYF. The CDR3 coding sequence is TGTGCCAGCAGTTACGGGACAGGGAGAACCTACGAGCAGTACTTC.

DNA of the CDR3: TGTGCCAGCAGCCCAGGGGGGCGGGGGGATCAAGAGACCCAGTACTTC. As protein: CASSPGGRGDQETQYF. This chain joins TRBV7-2 and TRBJ2-5, with D maybe TRBD2 (8 bases). Germline V CDR1 and CDR2: SGHTA, FQGNSA. V was clipped by 5 bases and J by 2 bases, with 18 bases between them. This CDR3 has 16 amino acids.

V usage is TRBV29-1 and J usage is TRBJ1-2; D not certain. In germline, CDR1 is SQVTM, CDR2 ANQGSEA. Trimming took off 3 bases at V and 3 bases at J, with 8 bases between the two ends. This CDR3 is 12 amino acids long. The CDR3 DNA follows: TGCAGCGTTGAGTCCCAGGACTATGGCTACACCTTC. It translates to CSVESQDYGYTF.

The rearrangement uses TRBV19 and TRBJ2-2; no firm D call. Germline lookup yields CDR1 LNHDA and CDR2 SQIVND (reference sequence). This CDR3 comprises 14 residues. The ends were cut back, 3 bases at V and 2 bases at J, with 7 bases in the middle. This chain's CDR3 is CASSIQTNTGELFF. CDR3 sequence (DNA): TGTGCCAGTAGTATTCAAACTAACACCGGGGAGCTGTTTTTT. The variable domain in full, completed from reference TRBV19 and TRBJ2-2, reads DGGITQSPKYLFRKEGQNVTLSCEQNLNHDAMYWYRQDPGQGLRLIYYSQIVNDFQKGDIAEGYSVSREKKESFPLTVTSAQKNPTAFYLCASSIQTNTGELFFGEGSRLTVL.

This clone appeared once. The V and J genes are TRBV24-1 and TRBJ2-1; the D is unclear. In germline, CDR1 is KGHDR, CDR2 SFDVKD. V lost 4 bases to trimming and J lost 10 bases, with 13 bases between them. The CDR3 totals 13 residues. Here the CDR3 reads CATSDNLVSEQFF. In DNA, the CDR3 is TGTGCCACCAGTGACAACCTAGTGAGCGAGCAGTTCTTC.

The gene calls are TRBV10-3 and TRBJ2-3; 10 bases map to TRBD1. Germline CDR1 ENHRY, CDR2 SYGVKD. CDR3 length: 16 amino acids. V was clipped by 4 bases and J by 5 bases; unmatched bases: 9. This CDR3 is CAISGPGTGVVDTQYF. CDR3 in DNA: TGTGCCATCAGTGGTCCCGGGACAGGGGTTGTAGATACGCAGTATTTT.

This clone showed up just a few times. V is TRBV6-5 and J is TRBJ1-1; the match to TRBD1 covers 7 bases. Germline lookup yields CDR1 MNHEY and CDR2 SVGAGI. The CDR3 has 13 residues. J was trimmed by 4 bases and V by 5 bases; bases with no gene match: 4. The CDR3 DNA reads as TGTGCCAGCAGTCGACAGGGCTTCACTGAAGCTTTCTTT. As protein: CASSRQGFTEAFF.

The V and J genes are TRBV18 and TRBJ1-3; possible D gene TRBD1, 6 bases. Germline values: CDR1 KGHSH, CDR2 LQKENI. The CDR3 is 15 amino acids. Between the trimmed V and J ends, which lost 6 bases and 0 bases, there was a span of 12 bases. The CDR3 DNA reads TGTGCCAGCTCTCCCACAGGGAGCTCTGGAAACACCATATATTTT. Translated, it gives CASSPTGSSGNTIYF.

V and J are TRBV7-9 and TRBJ2-2, with TRBD2 identical over 14 bases. The CDR3 loop spans 19 amino acids. V gave up 0 bases and J gave up 0 bases; unmatched junction bases: 3. Germline values: CDR1 SEHNR, CDR2 FQNEAQ (reference sequence). DNA of the CDR3: TGTGCCAGCAGCTTAGCGGGACTAGCGGGGGCCGCGAACACCGGGGAGCTGTTTTTT. It specifies CASSLAGLAGAANTGELFF.

The chain employs TRBV5-1 and TRBJ1-1; D unresolved. This CDR3 spans 13 amino acids. Looked up from germline, CDR1 is SGHRS and CDR2 is YFSETQ. V lost 1 base to trimming and J lost 1 base, with 5 bases between them. In DNA, the CDR3 is TGCGCCAGCAGCTTGCGCAGGAACACTGAAGCTTTCTTT. Amino acids: CASSLRRNTEAFF.

The chain couples TRBV6-6 to TRBJ2-5; D remains ambiguous. Germline V gene data show CDR1 as MNHNY and CDR2 as SVGAGI (reference sequence). CDR3 length: 13 residues. V lost 6 bases and J 2 bases, leaving 10 bases between the germline ends. The CDR3 region is CASRHQVQETQYF. CDR3 DNA: TGTGCCAGCAGACACCAGGTTCAAGAGACCCAGTACTTC.

This clone has just one count. The chain couples TRBV19 to TRBJ1-1, with D perhaps matching TRBD1 (5 bases). The CDR3 has 15 amino acids. V was clipped by 5 bases and J by 5 bases, with 18 bases between them. CDR1 LNHDA and CDR2 SQIVND come from the germline V gene (reference sequence). This chain's CDR3 is CASSGDPGVLTEAFF. In DNA, the CDR3 is TGTGCCAGTAGTGGGGACCCGGGGGTTTTAACTGAAGCTTTCTTT.

The CDR3 DNA sequence: TGTGCCAGCAGCCCCGGGAGGGGGCAAGAGACCCAGTACTTC. This gives the protein CASSPGRGQETQYF. V and J are TRBV2 and TRBJ2-5; TRBD2 agrees at 8 bases. The length of the CDR3 is 14 residues. The ends lost 6 bases at V and 2 bases at J; junction bases unmatched: 5. From germline, CDR1 is SNHLY and CDR2 FYNNEI.

Written as DNA, the CDR3 is TGTGCCAGCAGCCCTTACGAGGGTTTCTTCTACGAGCAGTACTTC. Amino acid sequence: CASSPYEGFFYEQYF. The chain joins TRBV21-1 to TRBJ2-7; whether TRBD2, the table's D call, matches the DNA was not checked. TRBV21-1 is described as a pseudogene. The CDR3 spans 15 residues.

This clone was seen once. V and J are TRBV13 and TRBJ1-1; 11 bases line up with TRBD1. Germline-derived CDR1 and CDR2 are PRHDT and FYEKMQ (reference sequence). Unmatched junction bases numbered 8, after V lost 5 bases and J lost 3 bases. This CDR3 has 16 amino acids. The CDR3 here is CASSSGTGGMDTEAFF. The CDR3 DNA is TGTGCCAGCAGCAGCGGGACAGGGGGTATGGACACTGAAGCTTTCTTT.

This clone was detected only a few times. The rearrangement joins TRBV7-9 to TRBJ1-6, with D perhaps TRBD1 (6 bases). Trimming left V 3 bases short and J 7 bases short, with 10 bases between. Germline V gene data show CDR1 as SEHNR and CDR2 as FQNEAQ (reference sequence). The CDR3 runs to 14 residues. The CDR3 region has the DNA TGTGCCAGCAGCTTCCCAGGGGACAATTCACCCCTCCACTTT. Amino acids: CASSFPGDNSPLHF.

V gene TRBV12-3 or TRBV12-4 combines with J gene TRBJ2-7; 8 positions agree with TRBD1. This CDR3 contains 13 residues. V was clipped by 9 bases and J by 2 bases; unmatched bases: 6. The CDR3 sequence is CASSLQGAYEQYF. The CDR3 DNA is TGTGCCAGTTCGTTACAGGGGGCCTACGAGCAGTACTTC.

The J gene is TRBJ2-3, the V gene TRBV18; D may be TRBD2 (6 bases). V gave up 3 bases and J gave up 6 bases, with 16 bases separating them. This CDR3 contains 15 residues. Germline loops: CDR1 KGHSH, CDR2 LQKENI. The CDR3 protein is CASSPGGTWGDTQYF. The CDR3 bases are TGTGCCAGCTCACCCGGCGGGACTTGGGGGGATACGCAGTATTTT.

V is TRBV27 and J is TRBJ2-7; 9 bases match TRBD2. The CDR3 has 16 amino acids. Looked up from germline, CDR1 is MNHEY and CDR2 is SMNVEV (reference sequence). The trim removed 4 bases at V and 0 bases at J, leaving 7 bases unmatched. The CDR3 protein is CASSSPTRGGSYEQYF. The CDR3 coding sequence is TGTGCCAGCAGTTCCCCCACGCGGGGGGGCTCCTACGAGCAGTACTTC.

Points on this clone: The sample contains more than one DNA sequence encoding this CDR3. V gene TRBV19 combines with J gene TRBJ1-2; TRBD1 matches 9 bases. J gave up 4 bases and V 6 bases, and 12 bases lay outside the gene matches. The CDR3 extends over 16 amino acids. CDR1 and CDR2 (germline): LNHDA, SQIVND (reference sequence). The CDR3 loop is CASSRDREGLGYGYTF. CDR3 bases: TGTGCCAGTAGCCGGGACAGGGAAGGACTGGGCTATGGCTACACCTTC.

This rearrangement joins TRBV6-5 to TRBJ1-5; 8 nucleotides align to TRBD1. The germline V gene encodes CDR1 MNHEY and CDR2 SVGAGI. The CDR3 extends over 15 amino acids. J lost 5 bases, V lost 7 bases, and 10 bases had no gene match. The DNA for the CDR3 is TGTGCCAGCACCATGACAGGGGATTACCATCAGCCCCAGCATTTT. Translating gives CASTMTGDYHQPQHF.